This T cell receptor beta chain was identified during a study of technical replicates of blood from several donors. Method: immunoSEQ multiplex PCR; TCRdb's copy keeps in-frame clones and lacks some. Of tens of thousands of clones listed, roughly 93% were seen once; the top ten hold 0.2% to 0.25%. CDR3 size: 14 residues. CDR1 SGHRS and CDR2 YFSETQ come from the germline V gene. Trimming took 4 bases from V and 2 from J, leaving 10 bases between them. The specimen was T cells isolated from PBMCs. The chain joins TRBV5-1 to TRBJ2-1, with D possibly matching TRBD1 (5 bases). The source is a human donor in good health. CDR3 protein: CASSLRTPYNEQFF. The DNA of the CDR3 is TGCGCCAGCAGCCTGAGGACACCCTACAATGAGCAGTTCTTC.